These 8 T cell receptor beta chains originate from one sample sequenced in a study of post-analysis software for immune sequencing data. Study-wide results and limits: There were about five TRBV segments more frequent in patients than controls, and TRBV5-6, TRBV5-1 and TRBV20-1 were among them.

Which antigens these TCRs recognize remains unknown. Carried by the TCR beta cDNA libraries were unique molecular identifiers. TCRdb ran MiXCR on the PCR reads and lists one entry per CDR3 protein. The sample yields hundreds of thousands of distinct CDR3 sequences, 59% seen once. Sequenced material: blood. The origin of the receptors is a girl between 2 and 10 years old with multiple sclerosis.

V usage is TRBV20-1 and J usage is TRBJ2-5; 16 bases agree with TRBD2. The CDR3 is 17 residues long. Per germline, CDR1 DFQATT and CDR2 SNEGSKA (reference sequence). Trimming took 5 bases from V and 5 from J; bases not matched to a gene: 11. CDR3 in amino acids: CSAPGTSGRAIEETQYF. In DNA, the CDR3 is TGCAGTGCTCCGGGGACTAGCGGGAGGGCGATTGAGGAGACCCAGTACTTC.

The chain employs TRBV7-9 and TRBJ2-5; D is perhaps TRBD2 (5 bases). Germline loops: CDR1 SEHNR, CDR2 FQNEAQ (reference sequence). This CDR3 comprises 16 residues. V was trimmed by 2 bases and J by 4 bases, leaving 17 bases between them. CDR3 bases: TGTGCCAGCAGCTTAAAGGTCGGCGCAGAGGGAGAGACCCAGTACTTC. This encodes CASSLKVGAEGETQYF. Together with reference TRBV7-9 and TRBJ2-5, the CDR3 gives the full variable domain: DTGVSQNPRHKITKRGQNVTFRCDPISEHNRLYWYRQTLGQGPEFLTYFQNEAQLEKSRLLSDRFSAERPKGSFSTLEIQRTEQGDSAMYLCASSLKVGAEGETQYFGPGTRLLVL.

The gene calls are TRBV4-3 and TRBJ2-1; TRBD2 might be the D (6 bases). The CDR3 runs 16 residues. The germline V and J ends were trimmed by 1 base and 8 bases, with 18 bases remaining between them. CDR1 LGHNA and CDR2 YSLEER come from the germline V gene. As DNA, the CDR3 is TGCGCCAGCAGCCAAGGCGGATGGACTACATTAGATGAGCAGTTCTTC. Translation gives CASSQGGWTTLDEQFF.

J is TRBJ2-7 and V is TRBV10-3; D ambiguous. This CDR3 spans 14 amino acids. CDR1 and CDR2 (germline): ENHRY, SYGVKD. V lost 6 bases and J lost 4, with 16 bases in between. CDR3 bases: TGTGCCATCAGGGAGCGTGGCACCCAGTACGAGCAGTACTTC. Protein: CAIRERGTQYEQYF.

This clonotype was found a few times. This chain connects TRBV12-3 or TRBV12-4 to TRBJ2-1, with TRBD2 identical over 11 bases. Germline trimming cut 6 bases from V and 5 bases from J; bases unmatched to any gene: 9. This CDR3 region has 16 residues. CDR3 sequence: CASRGASGRWDNEQFF. The CDR3 region has the DNA TGTGCCAGCAGAGGGGCTAGCGGGAGGTGGGACAATGAGCAGTTCTTC.

The V call is TRBV20-1, the J call TRBJ1-2; D is uncertain. The CDR3 covers 12 residues. The germline V gene has CDR1 DFQATT and CDR2 SNEGSKA (reference sequence). V was cut by 6 bases and J by 6 bases, with 14 bases left in between. The chain's CDR3 is CSASSGLDGYTF. In DNA, the CDR3 is TGCAGTGCCTCCTCGGGCCTGGATGGCTACACCTTC.

J is TRBJ2-7 and V is TRBV12-3 or TRBV12-4, with TRBD2 matching over 12 bases. Trimming at V came to 5 bases and at J to 9 bases, leaving 8 bases not matched to a gene. CDR3 length: 14 residues. The CDR3 loop reads CASSTTSGGPSQYF. CDR3 DNA sequence: TGTGCCAGCAGTACGACTAGCGGGGGCCCTTCGCAGTACTTC.

This clonotype was observed a few times. The rearrangement joins TRBV10-3 to TRBJ2-1; TRBD2 agrees at 10 bases. The CDR3 is 15 amino acids. With 2 bases clipped from V and 5 bases from J, the junction kept 3 bases outside the gene matches. The germline CDR1 and CDR2 sequences are ENHRY and SYGVKD. CDR3 amino acids: CAISEERGGNNEQFF. CDR3 in DNA: TGTGCCATCAGTGAGGAGCGGGGGGGCAACAATGAGCAGTTCTTC.